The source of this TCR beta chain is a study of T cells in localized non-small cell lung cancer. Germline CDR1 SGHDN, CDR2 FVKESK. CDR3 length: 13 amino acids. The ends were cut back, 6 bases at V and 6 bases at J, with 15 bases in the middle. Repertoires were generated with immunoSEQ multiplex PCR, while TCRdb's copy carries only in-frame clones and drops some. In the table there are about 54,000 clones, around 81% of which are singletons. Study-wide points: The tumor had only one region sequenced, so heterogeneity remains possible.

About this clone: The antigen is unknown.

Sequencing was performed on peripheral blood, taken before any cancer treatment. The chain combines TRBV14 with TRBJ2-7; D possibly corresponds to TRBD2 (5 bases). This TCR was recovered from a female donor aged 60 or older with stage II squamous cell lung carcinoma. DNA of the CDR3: TGTGCCAGCAGACCTGGACTGGCCCCCGAGCAGTACTTC. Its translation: CASRPGLAPEQYF.